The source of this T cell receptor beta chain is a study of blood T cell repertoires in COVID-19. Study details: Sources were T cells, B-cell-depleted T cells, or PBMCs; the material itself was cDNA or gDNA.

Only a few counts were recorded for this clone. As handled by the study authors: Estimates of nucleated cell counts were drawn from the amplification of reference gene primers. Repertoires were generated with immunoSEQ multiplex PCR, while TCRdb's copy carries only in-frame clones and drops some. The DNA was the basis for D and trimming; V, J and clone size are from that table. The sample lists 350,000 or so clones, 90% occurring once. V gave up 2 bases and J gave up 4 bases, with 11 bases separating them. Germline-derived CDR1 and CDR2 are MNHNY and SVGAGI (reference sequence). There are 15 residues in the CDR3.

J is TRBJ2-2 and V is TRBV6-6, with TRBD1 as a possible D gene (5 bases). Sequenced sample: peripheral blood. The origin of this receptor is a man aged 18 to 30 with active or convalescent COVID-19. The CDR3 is CASSYGQGSTGELFF. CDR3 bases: TGTGCCAGCAGTTACGGGCAGGGCAGCACCGGGGAGCTGTTTTTT.